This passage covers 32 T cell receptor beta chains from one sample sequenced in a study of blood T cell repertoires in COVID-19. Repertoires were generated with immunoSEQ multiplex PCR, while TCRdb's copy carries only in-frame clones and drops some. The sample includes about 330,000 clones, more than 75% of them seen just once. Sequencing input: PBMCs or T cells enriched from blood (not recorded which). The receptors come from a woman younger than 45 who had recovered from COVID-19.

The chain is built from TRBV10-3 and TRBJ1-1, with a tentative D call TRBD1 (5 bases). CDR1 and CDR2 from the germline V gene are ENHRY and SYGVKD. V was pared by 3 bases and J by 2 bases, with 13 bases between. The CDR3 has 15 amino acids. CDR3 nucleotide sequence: TGTGCCATCAGTGACCTCGATACAGGCAACACTGAAGCTTTCTTT. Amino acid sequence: CAISDLDTGNTEAFF.

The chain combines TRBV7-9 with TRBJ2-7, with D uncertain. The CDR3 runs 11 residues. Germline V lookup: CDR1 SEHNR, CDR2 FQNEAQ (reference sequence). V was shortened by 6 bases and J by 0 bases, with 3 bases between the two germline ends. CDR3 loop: CASSISYEQYF. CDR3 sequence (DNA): TGTGCCAGCAGTATCTCCTACGAGCAGTACTTC.

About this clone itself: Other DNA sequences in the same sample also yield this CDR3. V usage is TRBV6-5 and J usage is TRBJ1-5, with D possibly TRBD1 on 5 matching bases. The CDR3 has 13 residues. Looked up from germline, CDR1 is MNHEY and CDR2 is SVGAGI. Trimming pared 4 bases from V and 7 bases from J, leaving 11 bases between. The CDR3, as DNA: TGTGCCAGCAGTTCCGGCGGGGGACAGCCCCAGCATTTT. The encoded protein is CASSSGGGQPQHF.

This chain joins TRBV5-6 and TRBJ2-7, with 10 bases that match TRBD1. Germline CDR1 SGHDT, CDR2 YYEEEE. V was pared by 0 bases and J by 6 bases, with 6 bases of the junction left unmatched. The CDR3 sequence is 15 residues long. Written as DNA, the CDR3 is TGTGCCAGCAGCTTGGCTGGGACAGGGGTTATCGAGCAGTACTTC. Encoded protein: CASSLAGTGVIEQYF.

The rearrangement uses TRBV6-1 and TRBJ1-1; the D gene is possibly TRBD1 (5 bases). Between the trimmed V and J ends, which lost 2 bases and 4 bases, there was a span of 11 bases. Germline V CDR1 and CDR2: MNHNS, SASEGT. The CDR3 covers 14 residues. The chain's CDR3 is CASSETPGSTEAFF. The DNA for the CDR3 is TGTGCCAGCAGTGAAACTCCAGGGTCCACTGAAGCTTTCTTT.

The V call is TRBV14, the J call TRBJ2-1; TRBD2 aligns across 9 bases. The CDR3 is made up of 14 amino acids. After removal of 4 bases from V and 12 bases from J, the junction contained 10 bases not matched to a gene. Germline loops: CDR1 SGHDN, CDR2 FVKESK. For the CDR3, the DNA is TGTGCCAGCAGCCCAGCCCCCCTAGCGGGGACGCAGTTCTTC. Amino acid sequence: CASSPAPLAGTQFF. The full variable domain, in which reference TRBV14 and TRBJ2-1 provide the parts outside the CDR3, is EAGVTQFPSHSVIEKGQTVTLRCDPISGHDNLYWYRRVMGKEIKFLLHFVKESKQDESGMPNNRFLAERTGGTYSTLKVQPAELEDSGVYFCASSPAPLAGTQFFGPGTRLTVL.

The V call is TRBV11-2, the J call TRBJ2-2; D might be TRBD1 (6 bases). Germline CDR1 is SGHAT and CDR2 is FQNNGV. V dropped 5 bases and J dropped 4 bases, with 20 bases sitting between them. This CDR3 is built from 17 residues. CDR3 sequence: CASSRPSGVLSTGELFF. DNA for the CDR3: TGTGCCAGCAGCAGACCCTCAGGGGTGTTAAGCACCGGGGAGCTGTTTTTT.

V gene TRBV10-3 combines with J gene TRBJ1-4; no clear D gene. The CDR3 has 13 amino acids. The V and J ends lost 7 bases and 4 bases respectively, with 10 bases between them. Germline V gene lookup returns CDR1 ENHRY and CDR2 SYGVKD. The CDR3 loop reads CAIKDGLNEKLFF. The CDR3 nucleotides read TGTGCCATCAAAGACGGACTTAATGAAAAACTGTTTTTT.

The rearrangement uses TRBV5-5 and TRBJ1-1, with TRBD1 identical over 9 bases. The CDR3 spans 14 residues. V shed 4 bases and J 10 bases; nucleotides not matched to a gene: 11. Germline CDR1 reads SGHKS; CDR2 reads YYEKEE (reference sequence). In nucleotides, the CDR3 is TGTGCCAGCAGCGTGGACAGGGGTTTTGTTGGAGCTTTCTTT. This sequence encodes CASSVDRGFVGAFF.

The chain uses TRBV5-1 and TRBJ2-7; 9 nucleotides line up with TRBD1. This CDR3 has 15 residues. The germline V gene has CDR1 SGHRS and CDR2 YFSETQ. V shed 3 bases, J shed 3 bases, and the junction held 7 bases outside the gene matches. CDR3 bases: TGCGCCAGCAGCTGGGCCCCGACAGGGGGCTACGAGCAGTACTTC. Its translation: CASSWAPTGGYEQYF.

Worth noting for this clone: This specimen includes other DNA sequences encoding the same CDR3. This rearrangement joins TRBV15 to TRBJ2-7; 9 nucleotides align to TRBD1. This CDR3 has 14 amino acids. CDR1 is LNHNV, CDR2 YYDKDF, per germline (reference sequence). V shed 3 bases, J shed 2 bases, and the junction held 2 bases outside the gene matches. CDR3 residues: CATSRDRGPYEQYF. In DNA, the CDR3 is TGTGCCACCAGCAGGGACAGGGGTCCCTACGAGCAGTACTTC.

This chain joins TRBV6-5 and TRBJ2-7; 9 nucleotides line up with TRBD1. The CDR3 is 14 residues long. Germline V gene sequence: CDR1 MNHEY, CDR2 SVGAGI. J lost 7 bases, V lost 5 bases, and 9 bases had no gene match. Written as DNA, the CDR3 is TGTGCCAGCAGTCTGTCCGGGACAGGGTGGGAGCAGTACTTC. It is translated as CASSLSGTGWEQYF.

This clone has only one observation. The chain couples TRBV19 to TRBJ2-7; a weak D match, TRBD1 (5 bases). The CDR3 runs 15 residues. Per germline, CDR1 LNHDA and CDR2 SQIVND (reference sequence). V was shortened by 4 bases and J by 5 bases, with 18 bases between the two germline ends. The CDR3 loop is CASSTAPAGNHEQYF. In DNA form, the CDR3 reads TGTGCCAGTAGTACAGCCCCCGCAGGGAACCACGAGCAGTACTTC.

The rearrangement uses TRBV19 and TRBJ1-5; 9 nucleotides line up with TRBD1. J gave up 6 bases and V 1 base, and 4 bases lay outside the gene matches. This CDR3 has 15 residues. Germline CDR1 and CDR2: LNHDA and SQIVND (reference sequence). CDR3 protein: CASSIVQGAGQPQHF. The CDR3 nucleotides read TGTGCCAGTAGTATAGTACAGGGGGCTGGTCAGCCCCAGCATTTT.

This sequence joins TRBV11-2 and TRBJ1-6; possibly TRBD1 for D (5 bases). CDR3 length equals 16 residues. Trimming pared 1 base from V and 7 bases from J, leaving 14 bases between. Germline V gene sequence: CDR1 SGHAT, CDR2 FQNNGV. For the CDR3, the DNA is TGTGCCAGCAGCTTAGTACCGCAGGGTCGCAATTCACCCCTCCACTTT. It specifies CASSLVPQGRNSPLHF.

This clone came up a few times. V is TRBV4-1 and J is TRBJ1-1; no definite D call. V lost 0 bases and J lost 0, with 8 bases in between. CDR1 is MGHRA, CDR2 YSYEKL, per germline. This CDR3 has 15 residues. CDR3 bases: TGCGCCAGCAGCCAAGATCCGGGGATGAACACTGAAGCTTTCTTT. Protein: CASSQDPGMNTEAFF.

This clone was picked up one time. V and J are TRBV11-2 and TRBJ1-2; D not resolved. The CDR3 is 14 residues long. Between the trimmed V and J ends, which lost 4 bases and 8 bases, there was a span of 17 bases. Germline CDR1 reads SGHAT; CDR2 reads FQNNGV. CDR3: CASSSTDSSLGYTF. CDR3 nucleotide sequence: TGTGCCAGCAGCTCTACCGATAGTTCTCTCGGCTACACCTTC.

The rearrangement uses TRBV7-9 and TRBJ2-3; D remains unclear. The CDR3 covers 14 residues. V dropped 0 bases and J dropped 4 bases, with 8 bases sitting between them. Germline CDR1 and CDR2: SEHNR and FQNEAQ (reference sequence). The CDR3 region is CASSLARSADTQYF. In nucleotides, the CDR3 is TGTGCCAGCAGCTTAGCGCGTTCCGCAGATACGCAGTATTTT. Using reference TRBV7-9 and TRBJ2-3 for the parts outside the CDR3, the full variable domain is DTGVSQNPRHKITKRGQNVTFRCDPISEHNRLYWYRQTLGQGPEFLTYFQNEAQLEKSRLLSDRFSAERPKGSFSTLEIQRTEQGDSAMYLCASSLARSADTQYFGPGTRLTVL.

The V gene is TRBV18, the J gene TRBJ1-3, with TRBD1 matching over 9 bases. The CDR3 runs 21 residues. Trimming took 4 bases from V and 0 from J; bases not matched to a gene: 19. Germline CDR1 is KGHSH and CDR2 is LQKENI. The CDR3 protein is CASSLFLGDRVPSTSGNTIYF. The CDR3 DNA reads TGTGCCAGCTCACTTTTCCTAGGGGACAGGGTCCCCTCCACCTCTGGAAACACCATATATTTT.

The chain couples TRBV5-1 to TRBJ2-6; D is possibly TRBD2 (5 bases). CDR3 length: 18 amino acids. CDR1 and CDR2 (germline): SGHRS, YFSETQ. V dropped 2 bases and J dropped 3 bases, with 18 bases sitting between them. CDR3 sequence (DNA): TGCGCCAGCAGCTTTAGTTCCGCGGGTCGGTTTGGGGCCAACGTCCTGACTTTC. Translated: CASSFSSAGRFGANVLTF.

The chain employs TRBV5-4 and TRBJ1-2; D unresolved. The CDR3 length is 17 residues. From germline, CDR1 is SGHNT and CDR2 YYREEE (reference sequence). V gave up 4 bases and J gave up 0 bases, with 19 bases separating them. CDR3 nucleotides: TGTGCCAGCAGCCGCCGCGCCGTACGAGACACTAACTATGGCTACACCTTC. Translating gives CASSRRAVRDTNYGYTF.

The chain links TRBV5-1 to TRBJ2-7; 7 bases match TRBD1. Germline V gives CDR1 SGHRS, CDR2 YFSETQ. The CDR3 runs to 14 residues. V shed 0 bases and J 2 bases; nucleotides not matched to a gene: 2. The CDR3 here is CASSLGQGPYEQYF. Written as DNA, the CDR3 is TGCGCCAGCAGCTTGGGACAGGGCCCCTACGAGCAGTACTTC.

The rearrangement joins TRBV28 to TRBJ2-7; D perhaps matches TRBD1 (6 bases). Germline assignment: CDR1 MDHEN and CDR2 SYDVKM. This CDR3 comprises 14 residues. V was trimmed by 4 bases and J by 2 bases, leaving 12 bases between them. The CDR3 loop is CASSSPGETYEQYF. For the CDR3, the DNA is TGTGCCAGCAGTTCCCCAGGGGAGACCTACGAGCAGTACTTC.

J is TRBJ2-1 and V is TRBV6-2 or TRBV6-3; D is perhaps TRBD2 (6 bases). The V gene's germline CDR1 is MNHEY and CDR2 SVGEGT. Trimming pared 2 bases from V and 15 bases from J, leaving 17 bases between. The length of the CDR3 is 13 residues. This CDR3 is CASSYVGGSQLFF. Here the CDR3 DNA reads TGTGCCAGCAGTTACGTTGGGGGGAGTCAATTGTTCTTC.

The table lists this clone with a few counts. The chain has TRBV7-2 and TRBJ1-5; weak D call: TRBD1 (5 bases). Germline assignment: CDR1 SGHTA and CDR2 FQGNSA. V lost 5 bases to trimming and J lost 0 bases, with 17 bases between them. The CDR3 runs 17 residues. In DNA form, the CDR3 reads TGTGCCAGCAGCCCCCTATGGCGGGACTATAGCAATCAGCCCCAGCATTTT. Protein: CASSPLWRDYSNQPQHF.

The CDR3 sequence: CASSITRESHQPQHF. CDR3 DNA sequence: TGTGCCAGTAGTATAACGAGGGAGAGCCATCAGCCCCAGCATTTT. The chain combines TRBV19 with TRBJ1-5, with D unclear. The CDR3 totals 15 residues. Trimming took off 2 bases at V and 5 bases at J, with 13 bases between the two ends. Germline CDR1 is LNHDA and CDR2 is SQIVND (reference sequence).

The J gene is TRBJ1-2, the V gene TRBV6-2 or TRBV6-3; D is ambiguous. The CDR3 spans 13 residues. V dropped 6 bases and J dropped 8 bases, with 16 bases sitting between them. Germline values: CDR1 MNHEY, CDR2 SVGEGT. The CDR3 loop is CASSQRHNGGYTF. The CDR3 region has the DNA TGTGCCAGCAGCCAGAGGCATAACGGGGGCTACACCTTC.

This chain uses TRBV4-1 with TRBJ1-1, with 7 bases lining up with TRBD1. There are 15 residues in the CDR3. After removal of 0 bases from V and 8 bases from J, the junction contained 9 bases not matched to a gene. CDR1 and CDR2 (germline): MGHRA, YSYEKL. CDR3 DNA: TGCGCCAGCAGCCAAGATCAGGGGGAGGCGAGGGAAGCTTTCTTT. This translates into CASSQDQGEAREAFF.

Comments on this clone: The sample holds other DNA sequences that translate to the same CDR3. CDR3 sequence: CASSVSGNYGYTF. CDR3 DNA sequence: TGTGCCAGCAGCGTTAGCGGTAACTATGGCTACACCTTC. The V call is TRBV9, the J call TRBJ1-2; D uncertain. Per the germline V gene, CDR1 is SGDLS and CDR2 is YYNGEE. Trimming cost V 2 bases and J 1 base, with 6 bases left between them. The CDR3 is made up of 13 amino acids.

CDR3 nucleotides: TGTGCCCCCCGGGGGGACAAGAACACCGGGGAGCTGTTTTTT. Residues: CAPRGDKNTGELFF. This chain uses TRBV11-3 with TRBJ2-2, with D maybe TRBD2 (7 bases). Germline lookup yields CDR1 SGHNT and CDR2 YENEEA. Deletions cut 11 bases from V and 1 base from J, with 14 bases between. This CDR3 is 14 amino acids long.

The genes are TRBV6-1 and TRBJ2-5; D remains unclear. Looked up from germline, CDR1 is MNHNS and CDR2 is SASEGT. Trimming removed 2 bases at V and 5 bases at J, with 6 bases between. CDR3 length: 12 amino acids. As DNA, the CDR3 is TGTGCCAGCAGTGAAATCGGGGAGACCCAGTACTTC. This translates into CASSEIGETQYF.

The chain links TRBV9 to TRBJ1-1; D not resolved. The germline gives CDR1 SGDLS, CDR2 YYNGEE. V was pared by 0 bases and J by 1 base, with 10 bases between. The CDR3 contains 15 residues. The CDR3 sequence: CASSVAEGTNTEAFF. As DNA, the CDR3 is TGTGCCAGCAGCGTAGCGGAGGGTACGAACACTGAAGCTTTCTTT.